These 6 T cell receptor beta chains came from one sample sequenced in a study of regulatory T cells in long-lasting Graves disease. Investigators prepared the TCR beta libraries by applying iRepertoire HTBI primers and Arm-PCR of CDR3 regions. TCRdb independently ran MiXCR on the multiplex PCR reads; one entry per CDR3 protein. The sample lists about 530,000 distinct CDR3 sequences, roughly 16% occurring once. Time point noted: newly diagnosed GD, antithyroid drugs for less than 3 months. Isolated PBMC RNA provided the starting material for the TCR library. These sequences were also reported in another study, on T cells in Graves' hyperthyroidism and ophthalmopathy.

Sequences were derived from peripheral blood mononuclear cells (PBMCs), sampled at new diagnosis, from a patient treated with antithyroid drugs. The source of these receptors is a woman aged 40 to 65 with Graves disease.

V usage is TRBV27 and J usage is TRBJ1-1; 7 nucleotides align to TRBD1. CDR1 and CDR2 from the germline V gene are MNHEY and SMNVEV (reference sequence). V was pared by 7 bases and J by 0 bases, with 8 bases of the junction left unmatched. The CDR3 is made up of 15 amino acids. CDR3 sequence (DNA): TGTGCCAGCAAATGGGACAGAGGCATGAACACTGAAGCTTTCTTT. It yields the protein CASKWDRGMNTEAFF.

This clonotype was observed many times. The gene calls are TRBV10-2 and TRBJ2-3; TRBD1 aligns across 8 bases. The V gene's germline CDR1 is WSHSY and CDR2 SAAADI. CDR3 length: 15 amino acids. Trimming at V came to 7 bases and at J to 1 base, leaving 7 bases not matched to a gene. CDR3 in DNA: TGCGCCAGCAAGATGGACAGGGTAGGCACAGATACGCAGTATTTT. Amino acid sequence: CASKMDRVGTDTQYF.

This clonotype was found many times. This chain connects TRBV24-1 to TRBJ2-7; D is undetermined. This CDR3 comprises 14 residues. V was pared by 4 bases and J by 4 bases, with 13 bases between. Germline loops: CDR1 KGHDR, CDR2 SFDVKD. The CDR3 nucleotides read TGTGCCACCAGTGACCCACCTCGCCGGTACGAGCAGTACTTC. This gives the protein CATSDPPRRYEQYF.

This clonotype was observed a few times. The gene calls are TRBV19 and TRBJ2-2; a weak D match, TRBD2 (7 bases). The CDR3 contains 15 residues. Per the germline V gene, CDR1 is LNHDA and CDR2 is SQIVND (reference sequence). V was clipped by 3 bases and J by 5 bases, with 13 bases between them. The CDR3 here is CASSMAGAGTGELFF. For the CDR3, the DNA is TGTGCCAGTAGTATGGCGGGGGCTGGGACCGGGGAGCTGTTTTTT.

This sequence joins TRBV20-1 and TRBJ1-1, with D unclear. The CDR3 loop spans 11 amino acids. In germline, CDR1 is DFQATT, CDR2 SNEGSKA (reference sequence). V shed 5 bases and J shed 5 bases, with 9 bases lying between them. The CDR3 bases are TGCAGTGCTGCGACCTGGACTGAAGCTTTCTTT. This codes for CSAATWTEAFF.

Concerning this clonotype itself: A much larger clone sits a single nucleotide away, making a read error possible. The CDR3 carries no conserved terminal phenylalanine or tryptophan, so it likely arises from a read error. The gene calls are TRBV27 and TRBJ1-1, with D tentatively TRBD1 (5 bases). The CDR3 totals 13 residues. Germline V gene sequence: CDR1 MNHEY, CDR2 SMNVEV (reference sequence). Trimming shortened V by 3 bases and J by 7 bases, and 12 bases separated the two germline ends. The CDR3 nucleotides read TGTGCCAGCAGTTTGAGAGGGGCCGGTGAAGCTTTCCTT. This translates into CASSLRGAGEAFL.